The entry that follows covers one TCR beta chain sequence. V shed 4 bases, J shed 8 bases, and the junction held 10 bases outside the gene matches. The CDR3 contains 17 residues. Looked up from germline, CDR1 is SGHNT and CDR2 is YENEEA. The data originate from a study of T cell responses to AZD1222 COVID-19 vaccine. The assay was immunoSEQ multiplex PCR, and TCRdb's table has in-frame clones only and misses some. The sample lists about 50,000 clones; around 85% were seen once. This TCR was sampled from an adult in good health. The sequencing here drew on peripheral blood, taken on day 0 of MenACWY control vaccination. The chain couples TRBV11-3 to TRBJ2-1; TRBD2 aligns across 14 bases. CDR3 in DNA: TGTGCCAGCAGCTATACGGGACTAGCGGGAGTTATTGATGAGCAGTTCTTC. This translates into CASSYTGLAGVIDEQFF.